This T cell receptor beta chain was obtained from a study of CD8 T cells in Susac syndrome. CDR1 DFQATT and CDR2 SNEGSKA come from the germline V gene (reference sequence). V dropped 7 bases and J dropped 4 bases, with 11 bases sitting between them. The CDR3 covers 11 residues. This clonotype was seen only once. RNA in amounts of roughly 0.5 to 1 ug was reverse transcribed with random hexamers. TCRdb reprocessed the immunoSEQ multiplex PCR reads via MiXCR and lists one record per CDR3 protein. The repertoire includes approximately 170,000 distinct CDR3 sequences, approximately 93% of them detected once, and about 0.09% sits in the top ten.

This receptor was obtained from a human donor with multiple sclerosis. The sequencing input was CD4+ T cells from PBMCs. The chain employs TRBV20-1 and TRBJ2-7; D is possibly TRBD2 (5 bases). The CDR3 region has the DNA TGCAGTGGTTTCCGGGAATACGAGCAGTACTTC. Translating gives CSGFREYEQYF.